This TCR beta chain was documented in a study of OX40 agonist ivuxolimab in advanced cancers. As for the study in general: Patients were dosed intravenously with ivuxolimab at 0.01 to 10 mg/kg every 2 weeks.

Only in-frame clones appear in the TCRdb table, and some are missing; sequencing was by immunoSEQ multiplex PCR. The sample includes 50,000 or so clones, 86% seen only once; the top ten take about 2.6%. Trimming stripped 3 bases from V and 6 bases from J, with 14 bases between. The CDR3 spans 14 residues. CDR1 is SEHNR, CDR2 FQNEAQ, per germline (reference sequence). The sequencing here drew on CD4+ or CD8+ T cells sorted from blood, taken in a trial of the OX40 agonist ivuxolimab. The source of this sequence is an adult with an advanced solid tumor such as melanoma, head and neck, liver or kidney cancer. The V call is TRBV7-9, the J call TRBJ1-2; D ambiguous. The CDR3 coding sequence is TGTGCCAGCAGCTTTAACCTCCGAAGGGATGGCTACACCTTC. Its translation is CASSFNLRRDGYTF.